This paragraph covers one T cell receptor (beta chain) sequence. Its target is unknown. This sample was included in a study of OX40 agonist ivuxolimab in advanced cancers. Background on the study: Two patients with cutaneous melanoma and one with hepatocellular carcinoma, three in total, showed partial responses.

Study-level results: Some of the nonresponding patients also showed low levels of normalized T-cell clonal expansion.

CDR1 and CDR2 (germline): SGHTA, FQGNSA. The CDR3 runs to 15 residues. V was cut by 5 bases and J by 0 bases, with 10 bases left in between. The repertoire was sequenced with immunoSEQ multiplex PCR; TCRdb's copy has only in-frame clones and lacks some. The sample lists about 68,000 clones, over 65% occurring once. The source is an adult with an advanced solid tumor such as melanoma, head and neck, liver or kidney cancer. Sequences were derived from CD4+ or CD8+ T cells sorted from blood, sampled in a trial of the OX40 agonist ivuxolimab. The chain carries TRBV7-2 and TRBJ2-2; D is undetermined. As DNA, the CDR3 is TGTGCCAGCAGCACCCGACCGACGAACACCGGGGAGCTGTTTTTT. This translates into CASSTRPTNTGELFF.